Listed below are T cell receptor beta chains from one sample, sequenced in a study of Ad26.COV2.S vaccination and SARS-CoV-2 variants. Method: immunoSEQ multiplex PCR; TCRdb's copy keeps in-frame clones and lacks some. The table includes 440,000 or so clones, less than 95% detected once. The sequencing used peripheral blood, collected in a trial of Ad26.COV2.S vaccine versus placebo. The receptor set was obtained from a person between 18 and 60 years old who received the Ad26.COV2.S COVID-19 vaccine or a placebo. The CDR3 runs from the conserved cysteine through the conserved F or W. A D gene is named only where the DNA matches it firmly. Clone size is shown for a subset of rows, as once, few, many or a class of expanded clone.

clone_size j_call d_call v_call cdr3_nt cdr3_aa
- TRBJ2-7 - TRBV5-8 TGTGCCAGCAGCTTACCTACAGGGAGACCTACGAGGGAGTACTTC CASSLPTGRPTREYF
medium-sized TRBJ2-5 - TRBV21-1 TGTGCCAGCAGCAAAGGACAGCAAGAGACCCAGTACTTC CASSKGQQETQYF
- TRBJ2-7 - TRBV5-4 TGTGCCAGCAGCTTGAATACAGGCCGAATCGGAGCCTACGAGCAGTACTTC CASSLNTGRIGAYEQYF
- TRBJ2-1 TRBD2 TRBV13 TGTGCCAGCAGCTTAGGCGTGCGGGCTAGCGGGAGACATGAGCAGTTCTTC CASSLGVRASGRHEQFF
once TRBJ2-7 - TRBV4-3 TGCGCCAGCAGCCCGGGACACCTCTCCTACGAGCAGTACTTC CASSPGHLSYEQYF
once TRBJ2-2 TRBD2 TRBV27 TGTGCCAGCAGTTTCTCTCGCGGGAGGGCCTATCACGGGGAGCTGTTTTTT CASSFSRGRAYHGELFF
- TRBJ2-1 - TRBV5-4 TGTGCCAGCAGCTTGAGTGGGGGAGCTTACAATGAGCAGTTCTTC CASSLSGGAYNEQFF
once TRBJ2-5 - TRBV6-5 TGTGCCAGCAGTTACCGCGCGGGGTATGGGGAGACCCAGTACTTC CASSYRAGYGETQYF
- TRBJ1-5 - TRBV25-1 TGTGCCAGCAGATTTGGGGCAGAATTTAGCAATCAGCCCCAGCATTTT CASRFGAEFSNQPQHF
- TRBJ2-3 TRBD2 TRBV7-6 TGTGCCAGCAGCTTAGGTGGTAGCGGGAGCTCAGATACGCAGTATTTT CASSLGGSGSSDTQYF
- TRBJ2-5 - TRBV7-9 TGTGCCAGCAGCCCCGAGACCAAAGAGACCCAGTACTTC CASSPETKETQYF
- TRBJ2-7 - TRBV5-1 TGCGCCAGCAGCTTGGCCGGACTCCTGAGCTCCTACGAGCAGTACTTC CASSLAGLLSSYEQYF
- TRBJ1-1 - TRBV28 TGTGCCAGCAGGCCGACAGGAAGGACCACTGAAGCTTTCTTT CASRPTGRTTEAFF
- TRBJ2-1 TRBD2 TRBV15 TGTGCCACCAGCAGAATAACTAGCGGGACAGAGCAGTTCTTC CATSRITSGTEQFF
- TRBJ2-5 - TRBV5-4 TGTGCCAGTAACGATGGGAGAGGCCGGTTGGGGCAAGAGACCCAGTACTTC CASNDGRGRLGQETQYF
- TRBJ2-1 TRBD2 TRBV4-3 TGCGCCAGCAGCCAAGATCGACTAGCGGGAGTTAGTGAGCAGTTCTTC CASSQDRLAGVSEQFF
- TRBJ2-4 TRBD2 TRBV27 TGTGCCAGCAGTTTGGCGGGAGGTTCCTTTCAGTACTTC CASSLAGGSFQYF
- TRBJ1-1 - TRBV18 TGTGCCAGCTCACCACCCGCCAGGTTGACGAACACTGAAGCTTTCTTT CASSPPARLTNTEAFF
- TRBJ1-2 - TRBV28 TGTGCCAGCAGTTTGGGGGGGCGCTTCTATGGCTACACCTTC CASSLGGRFYGYTF
- TRBJ2-3 - TRBV4-1 TGCGCCAGCAGCCAAGGAGTTTCTAGCGTCAGCACAGATACGCAGTATTTT CASSQGVSSVSTDTQYF
- TRBJ2-1 - TRBV11-2 TGTGCCAGCAGCTCGGGACTGGCTTCCTACAATGAGCAGTTCTTC CASSSGLASYNEQFF
- TRBJ1-2 TRBD1 TRBV6-2/TRBV6-3 TGTGCCAGCAGTTTGAGGACAGGGGGCCGGTATGGCTACACCTTC CASSLRTGGRYGYTF
- TRBJ1-6 - TRBV6-6 TGTGCCAGCAGTGCCGCCAGGGATCCATCACCCCTCCACTTT CASSAARDPSPLHF
- TRBJ1-1 - TRBV7-9 TGTGCCAGCAGCCCGCGGACAGTACGCACTGAAGCTTTCTTT CASSPRTVRTEAFF
- TRBJ2-7 - TRBV18 TGTGCCAGCTCACCACCGCTAACTTGGGAGAATCGAGACGAGCAGTACTTC CASSPPLTWENRDEQYF
- TRBJ2-2 TRBD2 TRBV7-2 TGTGCCAGCAGCGTGACTAGCGGGACTGTAGCCGGGGAGCTGTTTTTT CASSVTSGTVAGELFF
few TRBJ2-7 TRBD1 TRBV5-4 TGTGCCAGCAGCTTGGGGGACAGCCTCACCTACGAGCAGTACTTC CASSLGDSLTYEQYF
- TRBJ2-1 - TRBV15 TGTGCCACCAGCAGAGATCTGGGGGAGGCCCTCAGATACAATGAGCAGTTCTTC CATSRDLGEALRYNEQFF
- TRBJ2-6 - TRBV5-6 TGTGCCAGCTCAGGACAGACTACCTCTGGGGCCAACGTCCTGACTTTC CASSGQTTSGANVLTF
- TRBJ2-3 - TRBV30 TGTGCCTGGAGTGTCGCCAGCACAGATACGCAGTATTTT CAWSVASTDTQYF
- TRBJ2-6 - TRBV4-3 TGCGCCAGCAGCCAAGGAGTCTCGCCGGTCTCTGGGGCCAACGTCCTGACTTTC CASSQGVSPVSGANVLTF
- TRBJ2-1 - TRBV5-1 TGCGCCAGCAGCTACCGGGACCCAGACAATGAGCAGTTCTTC CASSYRDPDNEQFF
once TRBJ2-5 - TRBV7-9 TGTGCCAGCAGCTATGGGCTATCACAAGAGACCCAGTACTTC CASSYGLSQETQYF
many TRBJ2-5 - TRBV4-1 TGCGCCAGCAGCCAAGATCGGCGAGGGGAGACCCAGTACTTC CASSQDRRGETQYF
- TRBJ2-5 - TRBV28 TGTGCCAGCAGTTTTGGCGGGCCTTATCAAGAGACCCAGTACTTC CASSFGGPYQETQYF
- TRBJ2-3 - TRBV15 TGTGCCACGAAGACGGAGGGGGTAGATACGCAGTATTTT CATKTEGVDTQYF
- TRBJ2-7 - TRBV6-5 TGTGCCAGCACCTATCGGGGTTCGAACGAGCAGTACTTC CASTYRGSNEQYF
once TRBJ1-4 - TRBV10-1 TGCGCCAGCAGTGAGTCGAAGACAGGCCCTTGTGAAAAACTGTTTTTT CASSESKTGPCEKLFF
- TRBJ1-2 - TRBV15 TGTGCCACCAGCAGAGACCGCCCGGGGAAGGGGGACCACTATGGCTACACCTTC CATSRDRPGKGDHYGYTF
once TRBJ1-1 - TRBV27 TGTGCCAGCAGACGCTCCGGGCAATCAATGAACACTGAAGCTTTCTTT CASRRSGQSMNTEAFF
few TRBJ2-7 - TRBV9 TGTGCCAGCGGGGGAGATCAGCAGTACTTC CASGGDQQYF
few TRBJ2-5 TRBD1 TRBV25-1 TGTGCCAGCAGTGCACCCCAGGGGGCTCGGGAGACCCAGTACTTC CASSAPQGARETQYF
few TRBJ2-7 - TRBV6-5 TGTGCCACCCGGGCGGGTGGCCCCTACGAGCAGTACTTC CATRAGGPYEQYF
- TRBJ1-2 - TRBV3-1/TRBV3-2 TGTGCCAGCAGCCAAGCGGGGACTAACTATGGCTACACCTTC CASSQAGTNYGYTF
once TRBJ2-3 - TRBV13 TGTGCCAGCAGCTTACTAACTAGCCAGGCGGATACGCAGTATTTT CASSLLTSQADTQYF